The sequence of this T cell receptor (beta chain) was determined in a study of T cell responses to AZD1222 COVID-19 vaccine. Investigators merged groups given second doses at roughly 4 or roughly 12 weeks. The CDR3 covers 15 residues. Looked up from germline, CDR1 is SGHRS and CDR2 is YFSETQ. Trimming pared 4 bases from V and 6 bases from J, leaving 20 bases between. About this clone itself: Its antigen is unknown.

TCRdb keeps only in-frame clones here, not all; method: immunoSEQ multiplex PCR. The data show tens of thousands of clones, about nine tenths seen once. General study results and limits: The study identified only five or six AZD1222 recipients as seropositive at baseline. Two AZD1222 administrations were followed by greater Spike-specific TCR breadth and depth.

The sample consisted of peripheral blood, taken 28 days after the second AZD1222 dose. The chain carries TRBV5-1 and TRBJ2-7, with TRBD2 as a possible D gene (7 bases). This clonotype was sampled from an adult who received the AZD1222 COVID-19 vaccine. The CDR3 DNA reads as TGCGCCAGCAGCCTGTTGACAGGCCCGGGGGGCGAGCAGTACTTC. Translated, it gives CASSLLTGPGGEQYF.